Following are 4 T cell receptor beta chains from one sample sequenced in a study of immune heterogeneity within non-small cell lung tumors (dated by TCRdb to 2016 to 2019). Genomic DNA was extracted from bulk tumor tissue and used as the TCR template, and approximately 600 ng gDNA was amplified per sample. During surgery, multiple biopsies were taken from each primary tumor and placed as far apart as possible within the tumor mass. Patients in the study cohort, which was described as untreated, were newly diagnosed NSCLC cases going through curative surgery. The instrument given in TCRdb is HiSeq X Ten. The TCR beta CDR3 region was amplified with a multiplex PCR system, in which a first round of nine to ten cycles was run using 32 V-gene forward and 13 J-gene reverse primers. The public reads were run again by TCRdb, first through fastp at Q25 and then through MiXCR, and only productive beta chains were kept. Identical CDR3 protein sequences are pooled into one entry, listed with their most common genes and DNA. The table for this sample lists some 30,000 distinct CDR3 sequences; around 28% of them were counted only once. Of the sample, approximately 4% falls within the top ten clones.

Sequenced sample: lung tumor tissue. These TCRs come from a man aged 35-49 years with non-small cell lung cancer.

Points on this clonotype: A much larger clone is a single base away; this may be a read error. The CDR3 does not close with the conserved phenylalanine or tryptophan, likely indicating a read error. The chain employs TRBV28 and TRBJ2-1, with D tentatively TRBD1 or TRBD2 (5 bases each). Germline V gene lookup returns CDR1 MDHEN and CDR2 SYDVKM. The CDR3 has 17 amino acids. V was trimmed by 6 bases and J by 0 bases, leaving 18 bases between them. The CDR3 coding sequence is TGTGCCAGCAGCCGACGGGGCCCCACACCCTCCTACAATGAGCAGTTCTTA. Protein sequence: CASSRRGPTPSYNEQFL.

A word on this clonotype: A single base separates this from a much larger clone, so it may be a read error. The rearrangement joins TRBV6-5 to TRBJ2-7; D gene uncertain. Germline CDR1 MNHEY, CDR2 SVGAGI. The CDR3 extends over 14 amino acids. The CDR3, as DNA: TGTGCCAACAGTTATCTTACAAGTCGGTACGAGCAGTACTTC. Encoded protein: CANSYLTSRYEQYF.

Turning to this clonotype: One end of the junction fails to match germline, which may point to a read error. The chain recombines TRBV29-1 with TRBJ1-2; no firm D call. The CDR3 has 12 residues. Germline-derived CDR1 and CDR2 are SQVTM and ANQGSEA. The CDR3 here is CSVVRAGSGLIF. The CDR3, as DNA: TGCAGCGTTGTAAGGGCCGGTTCCGGTCTAATATTC.

This CDR3 reads CASSYGWEPTGELFF. As DNA, the CDR3 is TGTGCCAGCAGCTATGGCTGGGAACCGACCGGGGAGCTGTTTTTT. The chain uses TRBV5-6 and TRBJ2-2; D unclear. The CDR3 totals 15 residues. Germline CDR1 and CDR2: SGHDT and YYEEEE. Trimming left V 3 bases short and J 5 bases short, with 14 bases between.